This T cell receptor (beta chain) was identified during a study of cytomegalovirus exposure and HLA in healthy donors (dated by TCRdb to 2017 to 2019). In terms of the full investigation: An earlier analysis of roughly 570 of the donors reported approximately 260 Gb of sequence data and 117 million unique TCR beta sequences obtained from about 180 million T cells. Approximately 300 gigabases of sequencing data and 70 million to 95 million unique TCR sequences made up an early release that covered approximately 650 HLA-typed donors. Typing coverage differed by locus: A, B, C, DRB1 and DQB1 were typed in roughly 620-640 donors, DQA1 in about 500, DPA1 in 600 to 610, and DPB1 in 472. A later analysis re-examined previously published TCR beta repertoires from roughly 720 donors and added high-resolution HLA genotyping to investigate patterns of TCR occurrence. Of the 398 genotyped donors, around 81% fell in the genetic ancestry cluster associated with self-reported Caucasian donors. To predict cytomegalovirus infection status, the study combined high-throughput TCR immunosequencing, statistical association of individual TCRs with disease status, and machine learning. Rather than using new phenotypic data, the later analysis identified candidate immune exposures from TCR beta sequences and from how often those sequences occurred across donors. Genome-wide SNP genotypes for about 55% of the 666 donors were used in a later genetic analysis, which treated that subset as a discovery cohort. The study used immunosequencing to profile the T cell repertoires of some 600 subjects and linked those repertoires to cytomegalovirus serostatus. The study aimed to test whether cataloging public T cell receptors could reveal signatures of past pathogen exposure. Besides the first cohort of around 670 subjects, a separate validation cohort made up of roughly 120 different subjects was used. Five DR-DQ haplotypes were treated as single units for association and clustering because of strong linkage in the cohort. HLA typing covered class I and class II loci at four-digit resolution. An earlier analysis of about 620 of the donors applied high-throughput TCR beta sequencing to assess whether each TCR beta V gene segment acted as functional or pseudogenic. Across 398 genotyped donors of the cohort, an average of roughly 200,000 unique TCR beta nucleotide sequences per donor were sequenced, and 15% to 20% of those sequences were non-productive. Alongside the repertoire data, information on donor age, sex, ethnicity and CMV serostatus was compiled. Every discovery cohort repertoire had been produced on one sequencing platform.

The germline V gene provides CDR1 SGDLS and CDR2 YYNGEE. A distance of 6 bases separates the germline ends of V and J, which lose 3 bases and 0 bases respectively. Counted from cysteine to phenylalanine, this CDR3 has 13 amino acids. The kept DNA is CDR3 alone, 39 bases in frame from the first base. Library preparation employed the immunoSEQ multiplex PCR assay. For the multiplex PCR, a mixture combining 60 forward primers for TCR Vbeta segments and 13 reverse primers for TCR Jbeta segments was used. The CDR3 region of rearranged TCR beta genes was amplified from genomic DNA with a multiplex PCR assay. The Illumina HiSeq System was used to sequence the amplified TCR beta libraries as 87-base-pair reads. The authors' analysis ran thus. A later analysis tallied around 82 million unique TCR beta chains across the 666 repertoires, and roughly 11 million of those chains were shared by two or more donors. A nearest-neighbor algorithm error-corrected the raw reads and collapsed the reads into unique sequences, merging closely related sequences to remove PCR and sequencing errors. To assign V, D and J gene segments, CDR3 sequences were aligned to IMGT reference sequences. Each retained sequence needed at least a six-nucleotide match to both a V gene segment and a J gene segment. A rearrangement counted as productive if the CDR3 had no stop codons and remained in frame with V and J, and every other rearrangement counted as non-productive. Following IMGT convention, CDR3 was defined as the stretch from the second conserved V-encoded cysteine up to the conserved J-encoded phenylalanine. Sequences without an unambiguous match to a single V gene segment were excluded from the earlier analysis of over 500 of the donors. An earlier analysis of 587 of the donors called V segments functional above 56.7% productive rearrangements and segregating when the between-donor standard deviation exceeded 5%. A statistical classification framework was developed to diagnose cytomegalovirus status using the catalog of TCR beta chain sequences. A later analysis assigned V and J genes by comparing TCR nucleotide sequences with IMGT/GENE-DB human TR gene sequences. Using the TCRdist pipeline, a later analysis assigned CDR3 sequences along with most-parsimonious VDJ recombination scenarios. In a later analysis, each TCR beta chain was defined by its CDR3 amino acid sequence together with its V-gene family, and reads lacking a unique V-gene family were excluded. In a later analysis, 550 to 650 highly shared, low-generation-probability nucleotide sequences were removed to address suspected cross-contamination and a sequencing artifact. For each public chain, a later analysis derived a clonal expansion index from normalized ranks of inferred template counts within each repertoire. In a later analysis, generation probabilities were computed using a VDJ recombination model fitted to out-of-frame rearrangements, and the results were checked against IGoR. In a later analysis, TCR-TCR, TCR-HLA and TCR-CMV co-occurrence was scored with hypergeometric tests, and a repertoire-size bias correction was applied to TCR pairs. To estimate false discovery rates, a later analysis permuted the HLA or CMV assignments 20 times. In a later analysis, co-occurring TCRs were grouped using DBSCAN, with TCRdist sequence similarity added in when clustering inside HLA-allele-positive subsets. Repertoires with fewer than 30,000 or more than 120,000 public chains, plus five repertoires with anomalous nucleotide sharing, were excluded from co-occurrence clustering. The clones in this table, taken by TCRdb from immuneACCESS, are in-frame only. Not every clone is retained; where verified, under half of the shortfall comes from an unresolved V gene, and the cause of the rest is unknown. From that table come the V and J calls and clone size; the DNA was used to work out D and trimming. The sample table records roughly 93,000 clones; around two thirds of these occur just once. About 1.7% of the sample is in the top ten clones.

The cohort comprised 550 to 700 healthy bone marrow donors. At the time of sampling, every cohort member was nominally healthy, though immune exposures that went unrecorded were likely present. The donor tested CMV seronegative, placing the donor among the 352 seronegative members of the cohort. Each donor provided a peripheral blood sample, and peripheral blood mononuclear cells were used for TCR beta sequencing. The Qiagen DNeasy Blood Extraction Kit was used to extract genomic DNA from the blood cell samples. The paper as a whole reports these results and caveats: The authors suggested that the approach could potentially be extended to other disease states and immunological phenotypes. In a later genetic analysis, fewer N-insertions in productive TCRs were reported among donors in an Asian-associated ancestry cluster than the roughly 670-donor mean. In vitro tests confirmed that a few of the cytomegalovirus-associated TCR beta chains recognize cytomegalovirus antigens. Because HLA typing was missing for some donors at each locus, association tests included only the typed subset. According to a later analysis, parvovirus B19, influenza, CMV and Epstein-Barr virus appeared linked to several top co-occurrence clusters. An earlier analysis of some 560 of the donors showed that most TCR beta V segments appeared in productive rearrangements either about 87% or about 30% of the time, which broadly matched IMGT annotations. The study gave a list of 150 to 200 TCR beta chains associated with cytomegalovirus. For the cohort, immune exposure information was limited to CMV serostatus. Some IMGT-functional V segments, including TRBV6-2 and TRBV6-3, could not be distinguished by the 87-base-pair reads and were therefore excluded. Correlated functional status among segregating V segments might reflect linkage disequilibrium, but an unknown experimental factor could not be ruled out. Most TCR sequences were observed very rarely across donors, whereas some public TCRs were present in many individuals. Specific HLA alleles were associated with 18,000 or so TCR beta sequences at a false discovery rate of 0.05 in a later analysis. According to a later analysis, most CMV-associated TCR beta chains appeared to be HLA-restricted, and the HLA associations seemed to be driven largely by CMV exposure. The cohort was sequenced for TCR beta chains only, and without alpha or paired-chain data the features that could be detected were limited. A further reported finding was that TCR beta sequences accurately predicted the HLA-A and HLA-B alleles for most subjects in the first cohort. Because counts were too low, 15 or so rarely observed V segments, including chromosome 9 orphons, were excluded from the earlier analysis of some 590 of the donors. A cluster of highly shared sequence variants was judged likely to be a technical artifact of the sequencing pipeline. Compared with equally common non-associated chains, HLA-associated TCR beta chains in a later analysis were more clonally expanded and had lower generation probabilities. A later genetic analysis associated a missense DCLRE1C variant with V-gene and J-gene trimming of TCR beta chains, and an independent cohort replicated the association. The classifier was reported to diagnose cytomegalovirus status with high specificity and sensitivity in both the original cohort and the validation cohort. Assigning TCR associations to individual alleles was difficult when HLA alleles, especially DR and DQ, strongly co-occurred. Roughly uniform sequencing depth across donors was assumed in presence/absence analyses, although this assumption may not hold. According to a later analysis, TCR association rates differed among HLA loci, with DRB1 alleles showing the most associated TCRs and HLA-C alleles showing the fewest.

This clone was recorded a few times. The target of this receptor is not known. Per-base qualities were not stored, and no clone one base away is much larger. The sequence was obtained from a male donor in good health and CMV-seronegative. The sequenced sample consisted of PBMCs. The sequence links TRBV9 to TRBJ2-5; no D gene call is confident. The CDR3 reads CASSGRYQETQYF. At the DNA level, the sequence is TGTGCCAGCAGCGGTCGGTACCAAGAGACCCAGTACTTC.